The 26 T cell receptor beta chains presented below share a single source sample, sequenced in a study of shared clonotypes between healthy human individuals. Assay used: immunoSEQ multiplex PCR; TCRdb lists only in-frame clones, some missing. The sample contains 2 million to 3 million clones, approximately 93% of which appear only once. The sequencing input was naive CD4+ T cells from PBMCs. Subset noted: CD45RA+ positively selected. These receptors came from a man aged 18 to 35 in good health. Some clones in this sample may be carry-over from other donors' samples.

V is TRBV10-3 and J is TRBJ1-3; D ambiguous. This CDR3 comprises 17 residues. Trimming took 4 bases from V and 4 from J, leaving 20 bases between them. Per germline, CDR1 ENHRY and CDR2 SYGVKD. In nucleotides, the CDR3 is TGTGCCATCAGTGGTCATCCTGGGTTGTCAGCAGGAAACACCATATATTTT. It yields the protein CAISGHPGLSAGNTIYF.

This clone was counted a single time. The chain carries TRBV2 and TRBJ1-2, with D possibly TRBD1 on 5 matching bases. The ends were cut back, 6 bases at V and 7 bases at J, with 18 bases in the middle. Germline assignment: CDR1 SNHLY and CDR2 FYNNEI. CDR3 size: 14 residues. The CDR3 spells CASRLSQGGLGYTF. Here the CDR3 DNA reads TGTGCCAGCAGGTTGAGCCAGGGTGGGCTTGGCTACACCTTC.

The chain links TRBV5-4 to TRBJ2-1; D gene uncertain. In germline, CDR1 is SGHNT, CDR2 YYREEE (reference sequence). V was pared by 4 bases and J by 4 bases, with 15 bases between. This CDR3 region has 15 residues. As DNA, the CDR3 is TGTGCCAGCAGCCCTCTGGGTGACCCATACAATGAGCAGTTCTTC. This sequence encodes CASSPLGDPYNEQFF.

This clone was recorded a few times. The chain uses TRBV28 and TRBJ1-1; D possibly corresponds to TRBD1 (6 bases). There are 13 residues in the CDR3. Germline V gene sequence: CDR1 MDHEN, CDR2 SYDVKM. V lost 7 bases, J lost 0 bases, and 9 bases lay in between. The CDR3: CASTTGLNTEAFF. CDR3 nucleotides: TGTGCCAGCACCACAGGGTTGAACACTGAAGCTTTCTTT.

The gene calls are TRBV5-1 and TRBJ2-1; TRBD2 agrees at 7 bases. Unmatched junction bases numbered 3, after V lost 2 bases and J lost 1 base. From germline, CDR1 is SGHRS and CDR2 YFSETQ. The CDR3 length is 15 residues. CDR3 amino acids: CASSLAGRSYNEQFF. CDR3 in DNA: TGCGCCAGCAGCTTAGCGGGACGGTCCTACAATGAGCAGTTCTTC.

About this clone itself: The identical CDR3 is also encoded by other nucleotide sequences in the sample. V is TRBV14 and J is TRBJ1-4; D is undetermined. Germline values: CDR1 SGHDN, CDR2 FVKESK. The CDR3 spans 11 residues. The V end lost 3 bases, the J end lost 7 bases, and 3 bases lay between the germline ends. The DNA for the CDR3 is TGTGCCAGCAGCCATGGTGAAAAACTGTTTTTT. It translates to CASSHGEKLFF.

The chain is built from TRBV9 and TRBJ1-2; D is possibly TRBD1 (5 bases). V lost 4 bases and J 4 bases, leaving 20 bases between the germline ends. The CDR3 is 16 amino acids. CDR1 and CDR2 (germline): SGDLS, YYNGEE. Written as DNA, the CDR3 is TGTGCCAGCAGCCAAGGATCAGGGTACCCCACCTATGGCTACACCTTC. It codes for CASSQGSGYPTYGYTF.

The chain carries TRBV7-2 and TRBJ2-7; 8 bases map to TRBD1. This CDR3 is built from 14 residues. Per germline, CDR1 SGHTA and CDR2 FQGNSA. Germline trimming cut 5 bases from V and 3 bases from J; bases unmatched to any gene: 6. The CDR3 here is CASSTQGQVYEQYF. For the CDR3, the DNA is TGTGCCAGCAGCACCCAGGGACAGGTCTACGAGCAGTACTTC.

This clone has only a few counts. Here the CDR3 DNA reads TGTGCCATCAGTGCGTTGACAGGGAACACTGAAGCTTTCTTT. Translated: CAISALTGNTEAFF. The chain links TRBV10-3 to TRBJ1-1, with D possibly matching TRBD1 (6 bases). This CDR3 comprises 14 residues. The germline gives CDR1 ENHRY, CDR2 SYGVKD. Trimming stripped 4 bases from V and 1 base from J, with 10 bases between.

V and J are TRBV7-3 and TRBJ2-1, with 8 nucleotides matching TRBD2. J gave up 5 bases and V 5 bases, and 8 bases lay outside the gene matches. Germline assignment: CDR1 SGHTA and CDR2 FQGTGA. This CDR3 region has 15 residues. DNA for the CDR3: TGTGCCAGCAGCCCAAGCGGGAGTAGGAACAATGAGCAGTTCTTC. Its protein is CASSPSGSRNNEQFF.

The chain has TRBV7-9 and TRBJ2-7, with 11 nucleotides matching TRBD2. The CDR3 has 17 residues. J lost 0 bases, V lost 0 bases, and 4 bases had no gene match. Germline CDR1 SEHNR, CDR2 FQNEAQ (reference sequence). The CDR3 DNA is TGTGCCAGCAGCTTAGCCGCCACTAGCGGGAGCTCCTACGAGCAGTACTTC. Protein: CASSLAATSGSSYEQYF.

The V and J genes are TRBV11-2 and TRBJ2-3; 11 nucleotides line up with TRBD2. Germline CDR1 reads SGHAT; CDR2 reads FQNNGV. The CDR3 is 16 residues long. The V segment lost 4 bases and the J segment 3 bases; nucleotides outside the gene matches: 6. The CDR3 here is CASSSVSGRATDTQYF. The CDR3 nucleotides are TGTGCCAGCAGCTCCGTTAGCGGGAGGGCAACAGATACGCAGTATTTT.

CDR3: CASSLPGTGGGQPQHF. The CDR3 coding sequence is TGTGCCAGCAGTTTACCAGGGACAGGGGGCGGGCAGCCCCAGCATTTT. This chain connects TRBV28 to TRBJ1-5, with TRBD1 matching over 12 bases. Germline V gives CDR1 MDHEN, CDR2 SYDVKM. The V gene end was trimmed by 2 bases and the J gene end by 7 bases; junction bases not matched to a gene: 6. The CDR3 totals 16 residues.

This chain uses TRBV28 with TRBJ1-1; D unresolved. V lost 3 bases to trimming and J lost 7 bases, with 9 bases between them. The CDR3 covers 12 residues. Germline-derived CDR1 and CDR2 are MDHEN and SYDVKM. The CDR3 is CASSLSRHEAFF. As DNA, the CDR3 is TGTGCCAGCAGTTTGTCGCGGCATGAAGCTTTCTTT.

A note on this clone: At the DNA level, this CDR3 is encoded by other sequences in the same sample as well. The chain combines TRBV7-2 with TRBJ2-1; 15 bases fit TRBD2. The germline V gene has CDR1 SGHTA and CDR2 FQGNSA. V shed 1 base, J shed 9 bases, and the junction held 1 base outside the gene matches. The CDR3 is made up of 15 amino acids. CDR3 in amino acids: CASSLGTSGRGEQFF. As DNA, the CDR3 is TGTGCCAGCAGCTTAGGGACTAGCGGGAGGGGTGAGCAGTTCTTC.

This clone has only one observation. The CDR3: CASSRSPEGIGYNEQFF. The CDR3 bases are TGTGCCAGCAGCCGCTCCCCTGAGGGGATAGGTTACAATGAGCAGTTCTTC. V is TRBV7-3 and J is TRBJ2-1; D may correspond to TRBD1 or TRBD2 (5 bases each). The germline V and J ends were trimmed by 5 bases and 4 bases, with 21 bases remaining between them. Germline V gene sequence: CDR1 SGHTA, CDR2 FQGTGA. The CDR3 is 17 amino acids.

The chain links TRBV27 to TRBJ2-1; possibly TRBD2 for D (6 bases). The CDR3 loop spans 15 amino acids. V lost 9 bases and J 8 bases, leaving 23 bases between the germline ends. Germline loops: CDR1 MNHEY, CDR2 SMNVEV (reference sequence). The CDR3 spells CASTGLEGIEDEQFF. CDR3 DNA: TGTGCCAGTACCGGATTGGAGGGAATTGAGGATGAGCAGTTCTTC.

In this sample, this clone turned up a few times. The chain is built from TRBV18 and TRBJ1-1; D call uncertain. Germline-derived CDR1 and CDR2 are KGHSH and LQKENI. With 3 bases removed from V and 3 bases from J, the gap between germline ends came to 11 bases. The CDR3 loop spans 14 amino acids. CDR3 nucleotides: TGTGCCAGCTCACCCACTGCGGCCTACACTGAAGCTTTCTTT. It translates to CASSPTAAYTEAFF.

For the CDR3, the DNA is TGCAGCGTTATGGGGGTCTTATACAATGAGCAGTTCTTC. Its protein product is CSVMGVLYNEQFF. This chain joins TRBV29-1 and TRBJ2-1; D assignment may be TRBD1 or TRBD2 (5 bases each). The length of the CDR3 is 13 residues. V was cut by 5 bases and J by 4 bases, with 12 bases left in between. Germline-derived CDR1 and CDR2 are SQVTM and ANQGSEA.

The chain uses TRBV7-2 and TRBJ2-7, with 9 bases matching TRBD2. CDR3 size: 14 residues. Germline trimming cut 5 bases from V and 3 bases from J; bases unmatched to any gene: 5. The germline V gene encodes CDR1 SGHTA and CDR2 FQGNSA. In DNA, the CDR3 is TGTGCCAGCAGCCTTCTGACTAGCGGCTACGAGCAGTACTTC. The encoded protein is CASSLLTSGYEQYF. Combining the CDR3 with reference TRBV7-2 and TRBJ2-7 gives the whole variable domain GAGVSQSPSNKVTEKGKDVELRCDPISGHTALYWYRQSLGQGLEFLIYFQGNSAPDKSGLPSDRFSAERTGGSVSTLTIQRTQQEDSAVYLCASSLLTSGYEQYFGPGTRLTVT.

V usage is TRBV9 and J usage is TRBJ2-4; D not certain. Germline CDR1 reads SGDLS; CDR2 reads YYNGEE. The CDR3 consists of 15 residues. V lost 0 bases to trimming and J lost 7 bases, with 14 bases between them. The CDR3 protein is CASSVESNPGNIQYF. CDR3 nucleotide sequence: TGTGCCAGCAGCGTAGAGAGCAACCCGGGCAACATTCAGTACTTC.

The gene calls are TRBV9 and TRBJ2-3, with D perhaps given as TRBD1 or TRBD2 (6 bases each). CDR3 length: 14 residues. The V gene's germline CDR1 is SGDLS and CDR2 YYNGEE. The V end lost 3 bases, the J end lost 4 bases, and 12 bases lay between the germline ends. In DNA, the CDR3 is TGTGCCAGCAGCGAGAGGGGGACTCCAGATACGCAGTATTTT. This gives the protein CASSERGTPDTQYF.

V gene TRBV21-1 combines with J gene TRBJ1-2; TRBD1 was called by the table and not checked on the DNA. TRBV21-1 is a documented pseudogene. This CDR3 spans 15 amino acids. The CDR3 spells CASTLTPGGTYGYTF. CDR3 bases: TGTGCCAGCACGCTCACCCCAGGGGGCACCTATGGCTACACCTTC.

The chain recombines TRBV5-4 with TRBJ2-1, with TRBD2 matching 9 bases. The CDR3 sequence is 16 residues long. Germline-derived CDR1 and CDR2 are SGHNT and YYREEE (reference sequence). V trimming: 3 bases; J trimming: 2 bases; junction bases outside the gene matches: 6. The CDR3 spells CASSSGAGGPYNEQFF. CDR3 coding DNA: TGTGCCAGCAGCTCGGGAGCGGGAGGACCCTACAATGAGCAGTTCTTC.

V gene TRBV28 combines with J gene TRBJ2-7, with D tentatively TRBD2 (6 bases). CDR1 is MDHEN, CDR2 SYDVKM, per germline. The ends were cut back, 2 bases at V and 3 bases at J, with 14 bases in the middle. The CDR3 extends over 15 amino acids. CDR3 loop: CASSLGGFPLYEQYF. CDR3 in DNA: TGTGCCAGCAGTTTAGGAGGGTTCCCCCTCTACGAGCAGTACTTC. Full variable domain (rest looked up from reference TRBV28 and TRBJ2-7): DVKVTQSSRYLVKRTGEKVFLECVQDMDHENMFWYRQDPGLGLRLIYFSYDVKMKEKGDIPEGYSVSREKKERFSLILESASTNQTSMYLCASSLGGFPLYEQYFGPGTRLTVT.

This chain links TRBV7-9 with TRBJ1-2; a weak D match, TRBD1 (6 bases). This CDR3 is built from 14 residues. Germline V gene sequence: CDR1 SEHNR, CDR2 FQNEAQ (reference sequence). V was pared by 2 bases and J by 6 bases, with 13 bases between. DNA for the CDR3: TGTGCCAGCAGCTTACTGTTCCCAGGGGATGGCTACACCTTC. Its translation: CASSLLFPGDGYTF.